What follows are 2 T cell receptor beta chains derived from one specimen sequenced in a study of T-cell reconstitution after alpha-beta-depleted transplantation in children. Unique molecular identifiers were used to barcode this TCRbeta library. MiXCR was run by TCRdb on the PCR reads, yielding one entry per CDR3 protein. Of a few hundred thousand distinct CDR3 sequences listed, about 12% are singletons. The input for sequencing was PBMCs from the stem cell graft donor, taken from the stem cell graft. The receptors stem from a human donor who donated a stem cell graft to a child with combined immunodeficiency.

Only a few counts were recorded for this clonotype. The chain recombines TRBV4-3 with TRBJ1-4; 10 nucleotides match TRBD1. The CDR3 totals 16 residues. Germline V gene data show CDR1 as LGHNA and CDR2 as YSLEER. V dropped 1 base and J dropped 7; count of bases not matched to a gene: 6. The CDR3 DNA follows: TGCGCCAGCAGCCAAGGTTTGGGGACAGGGGCTGAAAAACTGTTTTTT. As protein: CASSQGLGTGAEKLFF.

This clonotype came up a few times. The gene calls are TRBV6-2 or TRBV6-3 and TRBJ2-7, with 7 bases that match TRBD2. Trimming took 1 base from V and 3 from J; bases not matched to a gene: 3. Germline CDR1 and CDR2: MNHEY and SVGEGT. The CDR3 is made up of 14 amino acids. Here the CDR3 reads CASSYFGTNYEQYF. The CDR3 DNA reads as TGTGCCAGCAGTTACTTCGGGACTAACTACGAGCAGTACTTC.